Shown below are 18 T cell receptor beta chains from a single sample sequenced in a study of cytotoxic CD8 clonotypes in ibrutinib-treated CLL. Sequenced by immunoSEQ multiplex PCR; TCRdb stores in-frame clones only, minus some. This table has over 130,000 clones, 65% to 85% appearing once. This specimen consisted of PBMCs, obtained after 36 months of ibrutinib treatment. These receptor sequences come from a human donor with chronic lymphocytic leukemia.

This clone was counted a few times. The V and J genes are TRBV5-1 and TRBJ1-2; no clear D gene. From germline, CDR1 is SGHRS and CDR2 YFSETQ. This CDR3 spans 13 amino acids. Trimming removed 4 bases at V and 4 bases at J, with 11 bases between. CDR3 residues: CASSTSGSYGYTF. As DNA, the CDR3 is TGCGCCAGCAGCACCTCGGGCAGCTATGGCTACACCTTC.

In nucleotides, the CDR3 is TGCGCCAGCAGCCAAGGGGGACTTTTTAGCGGGGAGCTGTTTTTT. Translated, it gives CASSQGGLFSGELFF. V gene TRBV4-1 combines with J gene TRBJ2-2; D possibly corresponds to TRBD2 (6 bases). V lost 1 base, J lost 7 bases, and 13 bases lay in between. The CDR3 extends over 15 amino acids. Germline-derived CDR1 and CDR2 are MGHRA and YSYEKL.

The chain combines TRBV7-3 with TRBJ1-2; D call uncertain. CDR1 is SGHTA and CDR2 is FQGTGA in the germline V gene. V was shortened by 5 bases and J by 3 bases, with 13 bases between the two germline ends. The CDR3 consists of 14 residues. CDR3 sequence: CASSIGGLDYGYTF. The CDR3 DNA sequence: TGTGCCAGCAGCATCGGCGGGCTCGACTATGGCTACACCTTC. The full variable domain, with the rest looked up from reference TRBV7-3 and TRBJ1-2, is GAGVSQTPSNKVTEKGKYVELRCDPISGHTALYWYRQSLGQGPEFLIYFQGTGAADDSGLPNDRFFAVRPEGSVSTLKIQRTERGDSAVYLCASSIGGLDYGYTFGSGTRLTVV.

For the CDR3, the DNA is TGTGCCAGCAGCTCCCTTGGACAGACCGGGGAGCTGTTTTTT. Translation: CASSSLGQTGELFF. The chain joins TRBV13 to TRBJ2-2; D is perhaps TRBD1 (6 bases). The V end was cut by 4 bases, the J end by 5 bases, with 11 bases between. This CDR3 comprises 14 residues. Germline loops: CDR1 PRHDT, CDR2 FYEKMQ (reference sequence).

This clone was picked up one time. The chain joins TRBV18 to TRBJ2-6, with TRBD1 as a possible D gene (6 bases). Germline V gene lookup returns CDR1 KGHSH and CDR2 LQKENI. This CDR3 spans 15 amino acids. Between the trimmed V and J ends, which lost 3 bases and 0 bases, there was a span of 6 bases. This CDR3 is CASSPDSSGANVLTF. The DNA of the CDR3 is TGTGCCAGCTCACCGGACAGCTCTGGGGCCAACGTCCTGACTTTC.

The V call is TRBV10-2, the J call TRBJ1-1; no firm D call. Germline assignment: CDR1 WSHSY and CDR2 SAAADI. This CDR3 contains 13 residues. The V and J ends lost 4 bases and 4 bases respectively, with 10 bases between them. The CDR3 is CASSVGKATEAFF. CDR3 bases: TGCGCCAGCAGTGTCGGGAAAGCCACTGAAGCTTTCTTT.

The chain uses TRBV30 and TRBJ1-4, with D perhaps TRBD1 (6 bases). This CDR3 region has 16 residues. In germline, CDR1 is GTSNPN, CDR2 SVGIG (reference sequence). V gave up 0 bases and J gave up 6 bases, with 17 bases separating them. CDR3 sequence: CAWSVTGDRGDEKLFF. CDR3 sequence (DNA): TGTGCCTGGAGTGTAACGGGCGATAGGGGGGATGAAAAACTGTTTTTT.

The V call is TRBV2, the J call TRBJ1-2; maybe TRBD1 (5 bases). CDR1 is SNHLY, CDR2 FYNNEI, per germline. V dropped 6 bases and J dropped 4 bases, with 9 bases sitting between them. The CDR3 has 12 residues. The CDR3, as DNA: TGTGCCAGCAGAGTCGACAGCTATGGCTACACCTTC. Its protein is CASRVDSYGYTF. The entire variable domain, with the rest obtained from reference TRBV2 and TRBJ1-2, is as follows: EPEVTQTPSHQVTQMGQEVILRCVPISNHLYFYWYRQILGQKVEFLVSFYNNEISEKSEIFDDQFSVERPDGSNFTLKIRSTKLEDSAMYFCASRVDSYGYTFGSGTRLTVV.

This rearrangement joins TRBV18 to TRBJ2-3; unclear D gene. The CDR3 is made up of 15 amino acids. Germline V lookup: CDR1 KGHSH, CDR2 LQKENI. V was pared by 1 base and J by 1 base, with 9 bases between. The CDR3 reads CASSPQYSGTDTQYF. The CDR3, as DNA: TGTGCCAGCTCACCACAGTACAGCGGCACAGATACGCAGTATTTT.

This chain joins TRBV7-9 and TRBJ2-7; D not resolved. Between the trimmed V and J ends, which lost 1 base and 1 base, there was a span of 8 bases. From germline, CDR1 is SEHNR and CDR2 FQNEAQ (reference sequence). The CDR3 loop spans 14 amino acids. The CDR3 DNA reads TGTGCCAGCAGCTTAGGGCGCCAGTCCTACGAGCAGTACTTC. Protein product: CASSLGRQSYEQYF.

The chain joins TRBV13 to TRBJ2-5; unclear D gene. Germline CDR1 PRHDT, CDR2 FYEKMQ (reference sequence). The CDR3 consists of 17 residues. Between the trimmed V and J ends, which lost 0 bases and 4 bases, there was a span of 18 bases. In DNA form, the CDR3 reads TGTGCCAGCAGCTTAGGATATTCAGGCATACCAGGAGAGACCCAGTACTTC. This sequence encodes CASSLGYSGIPGETQYF.

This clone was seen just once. CDR3 in amino acids: CASSQDPQGGTEAFF. The CDR3, as DNA: TGCGCCAGCAGCCAAGACCCACAGGGGGGCACTGAAGCTTTCTTT. The rearrangement links TRBV4-1 to TRBJ1-1; 8 bases align to TRBD1. The V and J ends lost 0 bases and 4 bases, in that order; junction bases with no gene match: 4. The V gene's germline CDR1 is MGHRA and CDR2 YSYEKL. CDR3 length: 15 residues.

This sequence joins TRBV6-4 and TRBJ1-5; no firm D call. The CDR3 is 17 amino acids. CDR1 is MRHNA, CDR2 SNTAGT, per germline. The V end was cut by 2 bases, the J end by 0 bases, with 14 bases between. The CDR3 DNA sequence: TGTGCCAGCAGTGACCGGGCAGTTTTTAATAGCAATCAGCCCCAGCATTTT. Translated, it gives CASSDRAVFNSNQPQHF.

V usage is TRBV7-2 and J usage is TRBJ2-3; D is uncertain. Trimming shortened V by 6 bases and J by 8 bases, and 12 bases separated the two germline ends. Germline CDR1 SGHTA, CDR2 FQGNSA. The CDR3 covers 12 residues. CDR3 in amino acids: CASSPWSFTQYF. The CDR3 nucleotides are TGTGCCAGCAGTCCTTGGAGCTTTACGCAGTATTTT.

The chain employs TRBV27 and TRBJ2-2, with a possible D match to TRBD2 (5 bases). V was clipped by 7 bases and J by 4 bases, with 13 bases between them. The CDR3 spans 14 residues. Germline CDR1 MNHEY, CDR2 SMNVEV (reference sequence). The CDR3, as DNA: TGTGCCAGCAAGGTCAGAGGGAGCACCGGGGAGCTGTTTTTT. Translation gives CASKVRGSTGELFF.

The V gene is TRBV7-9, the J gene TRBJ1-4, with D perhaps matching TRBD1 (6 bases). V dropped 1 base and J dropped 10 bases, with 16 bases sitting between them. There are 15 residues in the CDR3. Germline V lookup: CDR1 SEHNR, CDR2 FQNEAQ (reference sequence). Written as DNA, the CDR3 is TGTGCCAGCAGCTTAGGGACAGTCAACTCAGGAAAACTGTTTTTT. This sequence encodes CASSLGTVNSGKLFF.

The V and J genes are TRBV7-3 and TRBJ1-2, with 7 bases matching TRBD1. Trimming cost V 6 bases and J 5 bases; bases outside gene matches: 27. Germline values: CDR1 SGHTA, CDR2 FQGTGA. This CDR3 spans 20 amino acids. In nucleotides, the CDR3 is TGTGCCAGCAGGACCAACCTAAACCGCCGGGACAGCGATTCCTGGTATGGCTACACCTTC. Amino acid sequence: CASRTNLNRRDSDSWYGYTF.

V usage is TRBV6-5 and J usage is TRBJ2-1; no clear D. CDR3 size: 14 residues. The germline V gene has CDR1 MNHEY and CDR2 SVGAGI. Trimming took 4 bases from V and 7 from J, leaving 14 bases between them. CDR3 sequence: CASSLILSWNEQFF. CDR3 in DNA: TGTGCCAGCAGTTTGATCCTATCGTGGAATGAGCAGTTCTTC.